These 25 T cell receptor beta chains came from one sample sequenced in a study of blood T cell repertoires in COVID-19. Assay used: immunoSEQ multiplex PCR; TCRdb lists only in-frame clones, some missing. The sample shows 270,000 or so clones, approximately 77% of them seen only once. The sequenced material came from peripheral blood. Source of these receptors: a woman between 18 and 29 years old with acute or convalescent COVID-19.

The V call is TRBV7-3, the J call TRBJ2-4; the D gene is possibly TRBD1 (6 bases). With 5 bases removed from V and 12 bases from J, the gap between germline ends came to 20 bases. Germline V CDR1 and CDR2: SGHTA, FQGTGA. CDR3 length equals 14 residues. The CDR3 sequence: CASSPAGGDGNQYF. The CDR3 nucleotides read TGTGCCAGCAGCCCCGCTGGGGGCGACGGAAATCAGTACTTC.

The V gene is TRBV5-1, the J gene TRBJ2-1; 11 positions agree with TRBD2. Losses at the gene ends were 0 bases for V and 7 bases for J; bases not matched to a gene: 12. CDR3 length: 18 amino acids. Germline loops: CDR1 SGHRS, CDR2 YFSETQ. CDR3 region: CASSLGLLSGRAANEQFF. The CDR3 DNA follows: TGCGCCAGCAGCTTGGGTCTCCTTAGCGGGAGGGCCGCAAATGAGCAGTTCTTC.

The chain joins TRBV7-2 to TRBJ1-1; D gene unclear. Trimming shortened V by 4 bases and J by 1 base, and 10 bases separated the two germline ends. Germline CDR1 SGHTA, CDR2 FQGNSA. This CDR3 contains 14 residues. CDR3: CASSYQYGNTEAFF. DNA for the CDR3: TGTGCCAGCAGCTACCAATACGGGAACACTGAAGCTTTCTTT.

The V call is TRBV2, the J call TRBJ2-7; tentatively, D is TRBD2 (5 bases). This CDR3 has 12 amino acids. Germline values: CDR1 SNHLY, CDR2 FYNNEI. Trimming left V 6 bases short and J 4 bases short, with 10 bases between. CDR3 in DNA: TGTGCCAGCAGCGAAACTAGTTACGAGCAGTACTTC. Its translation: CASSETSYEQYF.

A few counts support this clone. The chain has TRBV4-3 and TRBJ2-2; tentatively, D is TRBD1 (5 bases). Trimming took 4 bases from V and 0 from J, leaving 9 bases between them. This CDR3 region has 15 residues. Germline V gene lookup returns CDR1 LGHNA and CDR2 YSLEER. The CDR3 nucleotides read TGCGCCAGCAGCCGTTGGGGCGCGAACACCGGGGAGCTGTTTTTT. Translation: CASSRWGANTGELFF.

The genes are TRBV28 and TRBJ2-1, with D perhaps TRBD2 (6 bases). This CDR3 region has 18 residues. Looked up from germline, CDR1 is MDHEN and CDR2 is SYDVKM. Trimming stripped 1 base from V and 7 bases from J, with 23 bases between. CDR3 sequence: CASSLSVGLGSLGNEQFF. DNA of the CDR3: TGTGCCAGCAGTTTATCAGTGGGACTGGGGAGTTTGGGGAATGAGCAGTTCTTC.

The rearrangement uses TRBV7-8 and TRBJ1-2; possible D gene TRBD1, 5 bases. CDR1 is SGHVS, CDR2 FQNEAQ, per germline. There are 15 residues in the CDR3. V was trimmed by 5 bases and J by 4 bases, leaving 17 bases between them. CDR3 DNA: TGTGCCAGCAGCGTAGACAGTTCAGGGTTCTATGGCTACACCTTC. Amino acids: CASSVDSSGFYGYTF.

This chain links TRBV27 with TRBJ2-7; possible D gene TRBD1, 6 bases. Trimming took 6 bases from V and 6 from J, leaving 21 bases between them. Germline-derived CDR1 and CDR2 are MNHEY and SMNVEV (reference sequence). The CDR3 totals 15 residues. DNA of the CDR3: TGTGCCAGCAGGAGGGACATTCAAGGTCGGGCCGAGCAGTACTTC. Amino acid sequence: CASRRDIQGRAEQYF.

The chain couples TRBV7-2 to TRBJ2-2, with TRBD2 as a possible D gene (6 bases). V lost 1 base, J lost 5 bases, and 17 bases lay in between. This CDR3 is 17 amino acids long. Germline V gene data show CDR1 as SGHTA and CDR2 as FQGNSA. CDR3 region: CASSLVHGEAGTGELFF. Here the CDR3 DNA reads TGTGCCAGCAGCTTAGTTCACGGGGAGGCCGGAACCGGGGAGCTGTTTTTT.

The chain carries TRBV6-5 and TRBJ2-7; 13 bases are shared with TRBD2. Germline V gives CDR1 MNHEY, CDR2 SVGAGI. J lost 4 bases, V lost 4 bases, and 7 bases had no gene match. The CDR3 contains 16 residues. CDR3 in amino acids: CASSSRTSGSPYEQYF. In DNA form, the CDR3 reads TGTGCCAGCAGTTCACGGACTAGCGGGAGCCCATACGAGCAGTACTTC.

The CDR3 bases are TGTGCCAGCAGCGTAGAACCTAGGGCTAGCGGGGGTTACAATGAGCAGTTCTTC. Translation gives CASSVEPRASGGYNEQFF. The chain combines TRBV9 with TRBJ2-1; 10 nucleotides agree with TRBD2. Germline V gene sequence: CDR1 SGDLS, CDR2 YYNGEE. The CDR3 has 18 amino acids. V dropped 0 bases and J dropped 4; count of bases not matched to a gene: 10.

The chain links TRBV9 to TRBJ2-2; a weak D match, TRBD1 (5 bases). V gave up 1 base and J gave up 3 bases, with 10 bases separating them. The CDR3 is made up of 15 amino acids. Germline CDR1 SGDLS, CDR2 YYNGEE. In DNA form, the CDR3 reads TGTGCCAGCAGCGTACAGGGTCGGGACACCGGGGAGCTGTTTTTT. Amino acids: CASSVQGRDTGELFF.

This clone was seen a few times. This chain uses TRBV6-5 with TRBJ1-5, with D hard to call. Per germline, CDR1 MNHEY and CDR2 SVGAGI. The V and J ends lost 3 bases and 2 bases respectively, with 11 bases between them. The CDR3 runs to 15 residues. CDR3 loop: CASSYSGLGNQPQHF. The CDR3, as DNA: TGTGCCAGCAGTTATAGTGGTCTAGGCAATCAGCCCCAGCATTTT.

The chain links TRBV6-5 to TRBJ1-5, with 7 bases matching TRBD1. Germline lookup yields CDR1 MNHEY and CDR2 SVGAGI. The V and J ends lost 2 bases and 4 bases, in that order; junction bases with no gene match: 5. The CDR3 consists of 15 residues. DNA for the CDR3: TGTGCCAGCAGTTACGATTTGACAGGGAATCAGCCCCAGCATTTT. Its translation: CASSYDLTGNQPQHF.

The rearrangement links TRBV7-2 to TRBJ1-3; D gene ambiguous. V was trimmed by 3 bases and J by 3 bases, leaving 12 bases between them. This CDR3 region has 15 residues. Looked up from germline, CDR1 is SGHTA and CDR2 is FQGNSA. This CDR3 reads CASSFGDLNGNTIYF. CDR3 DNA: TGTGCCAGCAGCTTCGGGGATTTAAATGGAAACACCATATATTTT.

The rearrangement links TRBV29-1 to TRBJ2-1, with TRBD2 matching over 7 bases. J lost 3 bases, V lost 4 bases, and 9 bases had no gene match. CDR3 length: 15 residues. CDR1 and CDR2 from the germline V gene are SQVTM and ANQGSEA. CDR3 amino acids: CSVGGSGKVYNEQFF. The CDR3 nucleotides read TGCAGCGTTGGGGGCAGCGGGAAAGTCTACAATGAGCAGTTCTTC.

CDR3 amino acids: CASSSGGAVYEQYF. The CDR3, as DNA: TGTGCCAGCAGTTCGGGAGGGGCGGTGTACGAGCAGTACTTC. The rearrangement joins TRBV27 to TRBJ2-7; 8 nucleotides agree with TRBD2. This CDR3 comprises 14 residues. Per the germline V gene, CDR1 is MNHEY and CDR2 is SMNVEV (reference sequence). J lost 4 bases, V lost 4 bases, and 6 bases had no gene match.

The gene calls are TRBV14 and TRBJ2-1, with 13 nucleotides matching TRBD2. V trimming: 4 bases; J trimming: 4 bases; junction bases outside the gene matches: 13. CDR3 length: 19 residues. Germline V gene data show CDR1 as SGHDN and CDR2 as FVKESK. The CDR3 spells CASSRSGLAGLFNYNEQFF. DNA of the CDR3: TGTGCCAGCAGCCGCTCGGGACTAGCGGGACTGTTTAATTACAATGAGCAGTTCTTC. Drawing the rest from reference TRBV14 and TRBJ2-1, the complete variable domain is EAGVTQFPSHSVIEKGQTVTLRCDPISGHDNLYWYRRVMGKEIKFLLHFVKESKQDESGMPNNRFLAERTGGTYSTLKVQPAELEDSGVYFCASSRSGLAGLFNYNEQFFGPGTRLTVL.

The CDR3 spells CASSPLGQGGYEQYF. The CDR3 DNA reads TGTGCCAGCAGTCCACTGGGACAGGGTGGCTACGAGCAGTACTTC. V usage is TRBV6-5 and J usage is TRBJ2-7, with 9 bases aligning to TRBD1. The CDR3 runs to 15 residues. After removal of 5 bases from V and 3 bases from J, the junction contained 8 bases not matched to a gene. In germline, CDR1 is MNHEY, CDR2 SVGAGI.

The sample holds one count of this clone. The rearrangement links TRBV7-2 to TRBJ2-5, with 11 nucleotides matching TRBD2. Trimming cost V 5 bases and J 6 bases; bases outside gene matches: 8. CDR1 is SGHTA and CDR2 is FQGNSA in the germline V gene. The CDR3 loop spans 15 amino acids. The chain's CDR3 is CASSPLAGGKQTQYF. In DNA form, the CDR3 reads TGTGCCAGCAGCCCCCTAGCGGGAGGTAAACAGACCCAGTACTTC.

J is TRBJ2-2 and V is TRBV13; D perhaps matches TRBD2 (6 bases). Germline V gives CDR1 PRHDT, CDR2 FYEKMQ (reference sequence). The CDR3 is made up of 16 amino acids. The V and J ends lost 1 base and 2 bases respectively, with 11 bases between them. The CDR3: CASSLVRGINTGELFF. CDR3 nucleotide sequence: TGTGCCAGCAGCTTAGTGCGGGGAATAAACACCGGGGAGCTGTTTTTT.

The chain employs TRBV4-3 and TRBJ1-4; 10 bases line up with TRBD1. The CDR3 length is 15 residues. Per the germline V gene, CDR1 is LGHNA and CDR2 is YSLEER. The ends lost 2 bases at V and 7 bases at J; junction bases unmatched: 4. For the CDR3, the DNA is TGCGCCAGCAGCCAAACCGGGACAGGGGCTGAAAAACTGTTTTTT. Encoded protein: CASSQTGTGAEKLFF.

This clone has only one observation. This sequence joins TRBV9 and TRBJ1-4, with TRBD1 identical over 10 bases. Germline V gene sequence: CDR1 SGDLS, CDR2 YYNGEE. V gave up 3 bases and J gave up 6 bases; unmatched junction bases: 5. The CDR3 is 15 amino acids. CDR3 in DNA: TGTGCCAGCAGCGGGACCGGGACAGGGGATGAAAAACTGTTTTTT. Translated, it gives CASSGTGTGDEKLFF.

This chain uses TRBV5-1 with TRBJ1-3; TRBD1 aligns across 7 bases. V was pared by 4 bases and J by 0 bases, with 4 bases of the junction left unmatched. CDR3 length equals 15 residues. Germline CDR1 and CDR2: SGHRS and YFSETQ. DNA for the CDR3: TGCGCCAGCAGCCACGGGACAGCCTCTGGAAACACCATATATTTT. Translation: CASSHGTASGNTIYF.

This CDR3 is CASSSPGDEQYF. CDR3 bases: TGTGCCAGCAGCTCCCCAGGCGACGAGCAGTACTTC. The J gene is TRBJ2-7, the V gene TRBV11-2; D call uncertain. The CDR3 contains 12 residues. V lost 4 bases and J 5 bases, leaving 9 bases between the germline ends. Germline V CDR1 and CDR2: SGHAT, FQNNGV.